A selection of T cell receptor beta chains follows, all from one sample in a study of blood T cell repertoires in COVID-19. Sequencing used immunoSEQ multiplex PCR; TCRdb keeps in-frame clones, though not all of them. The sample lists 63,000 or so clones; approximately 90% were seen once. Material for sequencing was peripheral blood. The receptors derive from a man in his 70s with active COVID-19. Both conserved end residues are part of each CDR3.

CDR3 protein: CAVGTGGAGGANVLTF; J gene: TRBJ2-6; V gene: TRBV28
CDR3 protein: CASSYVAGGSYEQYF; J gene: TRBJ2-7; V gene: TRBV6-5
CDR3 protein: CASSLVGTPPGYNEQFF; J gene: TRBJ2-1; V gene: TRBV5-1
CDR3 protein: CASSQGRGTTEAFF; J gene: TRBJ1-1; V gene: TRBV11-3
CDR3 protein: CATSRVGWTGRTGELFF; J gene: TRBJ2-2; V gene: TRBV15
CDR3 protein: CASSPETRQPQHF; J gene: TRBJ1-5; V gene: TRBV7-2
CDR3 protein: CASSPTGGRDEQYF; J gene: TRBJ2-7; V gene: TRBV28
CDR3 protein: CASRTMGGGLGNTIYF; J gene: TRBJ1-3; V gene: TRBV7-2
CDR3 protein: CASSLVVRGYNEQFF; J gene: TRBJ2-1; V gene: TRBV5-4
CDR3 protein: CASSLGGPSSYNEQFF; J gene: TRBJ2-1; V gene: TRBV5-1
CDR3 protein: CASSPGLAGGPGTQYF; J gene: TRBJ2-5; V gene: TRBV7-2
CDR3 protein: CASSQGVGSARREGIPNEQFF; J gene: TRBJ2-1; V gene: TRBV14
CDR3 protein: CASSARTDTPSKQYF; J gene: TRBJ2-7; V gene: TRBV6-5
CDR3 protein: CASSYVPGSEQYF; J gene: TRBJ2-7; V gene: TRBV6-6
CDR3 protein: CARGAATNEKLFF; J gene: TRBJ1-4; V gene: TRBV21-1
CDR3 protein: CASSSAGVDQPQHF; J gene: TRBJ1-5; V gene: TRBV7-2
CDR3 protein: CASSLGTGNNEKLFF; J gene: TRBJ1-4; V gene: TRBV5-4
CDR3 protein: CASSAGRAAGQPQHF; J gene: TRBJ1-5; V gene: TRBV7-3
CDR3 protein: CASSFRGGQETQYF; J gene: TRBJ2-5; V gene: TRBV27
CDR3 protein: CASSPRDRGRDTQYF; J gene: TRBJ2-3; V gene: TRBV9
CDR3 protein: CATSRDRAGSPGTQYF; J gene: TRBJ2-3; V gene: TRBV15
CDR3 protein: CASSPGTSGRGEQFF; J gene: TRBJ2-1; V gene: TRBV4-3
CDR3 protein: CASSQDRGLSMDF; J gene: TRBJ2-7; V gene: TRBV4-3
CDR3 protein: CASSSTWTGVSDTQYF; J gene: TRBJ2-3; V gene: TRBV7-9
CDR3 protein: CASSQGASGDTQYF; J gene: TRBJ2-3; V gene: TRBV3-1/TRBV3-2
CDR3 protein: CASSLGAGGWYRETQYF; J gene: TRBJ2-5; V gene: TRBV5-4
CDR3 protein: CASSPGLAVEGEQFF; J gene: TRBJ2-1; V gene: TRBV7-7
CDR3 protein: CATSDLGRGIGYNEQFF; J gene: TRBJ2-1; V gene: TRBV24-1
CDR3 protein: CASSQGWGLGGELFF; J gene: TRBJ2-2; V gene: TRBV3-1/TRBV3-2
CDR3 protein: CAISARDRDLHF; J gene: TRBJ1-6; V gene: TRBV10-3
CDR3 protein: CASSYGGTADRAAEAFF; J gene: TRBJ1-1; V gene: TRBV6-2/TRBV6-3
CDR3 protein: CASSQIGGNTGELFF; J gene: TRBJ2-2; V gene: TRBV3-1/TRBV3-2
CDR3 protein: CASSTQGAPRYEQYF; J gene: TRBJ2-7; V gene: TRBV9
CDR3 protein: CATSDIRGAPGTDTQYF; J gene: TRBJ2-3; V gene: TRBV24-1
CDR3 protein: CASRPGHLNTEAFF; J gene: TRBJ1-1; V gene: TRBV27
CDR3 protein: CASSRGDTGELFF; J gene: TRBJ2-2; V gene: TRBV28
CDR3 protein: CASSQRGTGNNEQFF; J gene: TRBJ2-1; V gene: TRBV18